Listed below are T cell receptor beta chains from one sample, sequenced in a study of blood T cell repertoires in COVID-19. Sequencing was performed with immunoSEQ multiplex PCR; in TCRdb, only in-frame clones are kept and a portion is missing. The repertoire holds some 96,000 clones, roughly 90% seen once, with 2.1% in the top ten. Sequencing was carried out using peripheral blood. The receptor set was obtained from a man aged 50-60 years with active COVID-19. The CDR3 runs from the conserved cysteine through the conserved F or W.

CDR3: CASSLDRGLRQPQHF
V: TRBV5-5

CDR3: CATSDQVNQPQHF
V: TRBV24-1

CDR3: CASSSDRGILNSPLHF
V: TRBV11-1

CDR3: CASATSRGVVAGELFF
V: TRBV7-2

CDR3: CASTLTGSGNTIYF
V: TRBV6-5

CDR3: CASSPVGGRRDTEAFF
V: TRBV18

CDR3: CASRSAGNYNEQFF
V: TRBV19

CDR3: CASSYSQGGAHGYTF
V: TRBV7-2

CDR3: CASSFSGGSYNEQFF
V: TRBV3-1/TRBV3-2

CDR3: CASSQDPGGEQFF
V: TRBV4-1

CDR3: CSVGEGAYGYTF
V: TRBV29-1

CDR3: CASSVGQQPNYGYTF
V: TRBV9

CDR3: CASRPIAGGPYNEQFF
V: TRBV12-2

CDR3: CASSLVRGEDEQFF
V: TRBV5-1

CDR3: CASSLEGFGEQFF
V: TRBV7-9

CDR3: CASSQGGDRFSGNTIYF
V: TRBV3-1/TRBV3-2

CDR3: CASSYASSFTAYNEQFF
V: TRBV2

CDR3: CASSEVLAGVTGELFF
V: TRBV2

CDR3: CASSLSHRSPDTQYF
V: TRBV5-1

CDR3: CASSLTGSGNTIYF
V: TRBV5-1

CDR3: CASSTGTSLSYNEQFF
V: TRBV5-1

CDR3: CASSARGNEPQHF
V: TRBV10-2

CDR3: CSVGGGSSGGQADTQYF
V: TRBV29-1

CDR3: CASSPNRDRSFNQPQHF
V: TRBV19

CDR3: CASRGLQETQYF
V: TRBV5-1

CDR3: CASSLQGAGNTEAFF
V: TRBV18

CDR3: CASSSGLAGIQETQYF
V: TRBV7-8

CDR3: CASSLALGTGGDTQYF
V: TRBV5-1

CDR3: CASSPSGGGAYEQFF
V: TRBV6-5

CDR3: CASSWRRGGAYGYTF
V: TRBV5-4

CDR3: CASGTSGSPGELFF
V: TRBV11-3

CDR3: CASSQEEAGAADYNEQFF
V: TRBV4-1

CDR3: CASSLFPGPMGGYTF
V: TRBV5-1

CDR3: CASSPTGGTETQYF
V: TRBV18

CDR3: CSVTGDNEQFF
V: TRBV29-1

CDR3: CASSQGARTDTQYF
V: TRBV6-4

CDR3: CASSEAPGAYGYTF
V: TRBV6-1

CDR3: CASGQAGYNEQFF
V: TRBV2

CDR3: CASSVLAGGAYEQYF
V: TRBV19

CDR3: CASSPGLFTDTQYF
V: TRBV7-2

CDR3: CASSRADRGEAGYTF
V: TRBV4-2

CDR3: CASSGGHVVRTTDTQYF
V: TRBV6-1

CDR3: CASQGGGKGEQFF
V: TRBV7-9